This T cell receptor (beta chain) is drawn from a study of T cell repertoires in cytomegalovirus infection. Of note for this clonotype: Its specificity is not known.

MiXCR was run by TCRdb on the reads, yielding one entry per CDR3 protein. The profile shows under 150,000 distinct CDR3 sequences, roughly a quarter of them singletons. The CDR3 sequence is 16 residues long. The V end was cut by 5 bases, the J end by 4 bases, with 18 bases between. The germline V gene encodes CDR1 LNHDA and CDR2 SQIVND (reference sequence). The sequence was collected from a human donor in good health (CMV status not recorded). Some clones in this sample may be carry-over from other donors' samples. This chain uses TRBV19 with TRBJ1-5, with a weak D call TRBD1 (6 bases). The sequencing input was PBMCs, sequenced either directly or after in vitro stimulation (not recorded which). CDR3 bases: TGTGCCAGTAGTTTCAAAACAGGGCTCGATAATCAGCCCCAGCATTTT. Translated: CASSFKTGLDNQPQHF.